These T cell receptor beta chains were read from a single sample in a study of T cell responses to AZD1222 COVID-19 vaccine. Clones were read by immunoSEQ multiplex PCR, and TCRdb kept only the in-frame ones, dropping some. Of roughly 150,000 clones in the sample, approximately 88% were seen once. The material was peripheral blood, obtained on day 0 of AZD1222 vaccination. Receptor source: an adult in good health. The CDR3 runs from the conserved cysteine through the conserved F or W. The order of the fields is J gene, clone size, V gene, D gene, CDR3 protein, CDR3 DNA. D genes are given only for firm matches. The size of a clone is reported for some rows only, either as once, few or many, or as a class for expanded clones.

TRBJ2-5,-,TRBV30,TRBD2,CASATSSQETQYF,TGTGCCTCCGCGACTAGCAGTCAAGAGACCCAGTACTTC
TRBJ1-2,-,TRBV30,-,CAWSVGTSYGYTF,TGTGCCTGGAGTGTAGGCACCTCCTATGGCTACACCTTC
TRBJ2-7,-,TRBV7-6,TRBD2,CASSLEVAGDSEQYF,TGTGCCAGCAGCTTAGAGGTAGCGGGAGACTCCGAGCAGTACTTC
TRBJ1-2,-,TRBV6-5,TRBD1,CASSRDRNYGYTF,TGTGCCAGCAGCAGGGACAGAAACTATGGCTACACCTTC
TRBJ2-7,-,TRBV14,TRBD2,CASSELAGKALSYEQYF,TGTGCCAGCAGTGAGCTAGCGGGAAAAGCCCTCTCCTACGAGCAGTACTTC
TRBJ1-2,once,TRBV4-3,-,CASSQDLDSYGYTF,TGCGCCAGCAGCCAAGATCTTGATAGCTATGGCTACACCTTC
TRBJ2-2,-,TRBV9,-,CASSPQGFPNTGELFF,TGTGCCAGCAGCCCTCAAGGGTTCCCGAACACCGGGGAGCTGTTTTTT
TRBJ2-5,-,TRBV30,TRBD2,CAWSFWSGRGGETQYF,TGTGCCTGGAGTTTCTGGAGCGGGAGGGGAGGGGAGACCCAGTACTTC
TRBJ2-7,-,TRBV19,TRBD1,CASSMHRGEQYF,TGTGCCAGTAGTATGCACAGGGGCGAGCAGTACTTC
TRBJ1-3,-,TRBV19,-,CASSIARTTSGNTIYF,TGTGCCAGTAGTATAGCACGGACAACGTCTGGAAACACCATATATTTT
TRBJ1-1,-,TRBV9,-,CASSAEPGKAFF,TGTGCCAGCAGCGCCGAACCAGGGAAAGCTTTCTTT
TRBJ2-7,once,TRBV7-9,TRBD1,CASSSPRDRGVYEQYF,TGTGCCAGCAGCTCCCCCCGGGACAGGGGCGTCTACGAGCAGTACTTC
TRBJ1-4,-,TRBV5-1,TRBD1,CASSLAVTGRDEKLFF,TGCGCCAGCAGCTTGGCCGTGACAGGGCGGGATGAAAAACTGTTTTTT
TRBJ2-3,few,TRBV2,-,CASGGGRTSTDTQYF,TGTGCCAGCGGAGGTGGGCGTACTAGCACAGATACGCAGTATTTT
TRBJ1-5,-,TRBV3-1/TRBV3-2,TRBD1,CASSPGQGGSGNQPQHF,TGTGCCAGCAGCCCAGGCCAGGGGGGCTCGGGCAATCAGCCCCAGCATTTT
TRBJ2-5,-,TRBV11-3,TRBD2,CASSFMTSGGQETQYF,TGTGCCAGCAGCTTTATGACTAGCGGAGGTCAAGAGACCCAGTACTTC
TRBJ2-1,-,TRBV5-1,-,CASSFEGLSYNEQFF,TGCGCCAGCAGCTTTGAGGGTCTATCCTACAATGAGCAGTTCTTC
TRBJ2-7,many,TRBV5-1,TRBD1,CASSFSLGQDLYEQYF,TGCGCCAGCAGCTTTAGTTTGGGACAGGACCTCTACGAGCAGTACTTC
TRBJ1-1,-,TRBV2,-,CASRGGIEAFF,TGTGCCAGCAGGGGTGGAATTGAAGCTTTCTTT
TRBJ1-2,-,TRBV21-1,-,CASSKARGQGDGYTF,TGTGCCAGCAGCAAAGCTAGGGGACAGGGGGATGGCTACACCTTC
TRBJ2-1,-,TRBV30,-,CASPKPAGEQFF,TGTGCCTCCCCCAAACCCGCGGGTGAGCAGTTCTTC
TRBJ1-2,-,TRBV7-6,-,CASSLSFSDGYTF,TGTGCCAGCAGCTTATCTTTTAGCGATGGCTACACCTTC
TRBJ1-4,-,TRBV28,-,CASSSPAARGEKLFF,TGTGCCAGCAGTTCCCCGGCAGCAAGGGGCGAAAAACTGTTTTTT
TRBJ2-7,-,TRBV7-8,TRBD2,CASSLIPGLGEQYF,TGTGCCAGCAGCTTAATCCCCGGACTAGGCGAGCAGTACTTC
TRBJ2-1,few,TRBV25-1,-,CASSGAHGGNEQFF,TGTGCCAGCAGTGGGGCCCATGGAGGGAATGAGCAGTTCTTC
TRBJ2-7,-,TRBV6-6,-,CASSYSGLSYEQYF,TGTGCCAGCAGTTACTCGGGACTCTCCTACGAGCAGTACTTC
TRBJ2-7,-,TRBV13,-,CASSLKGANYEQYF,TGTGCCAGCAGCTTAAAAGGGGCAAATTACGAGCAGTACTTC
TRBJ1-5,-,TRBV6-1,-,CASSFTGQPVPQHF,TGTGCCAGCAGTTTCACGGGACAACCTGTGCCCCAGCATTTT
TRBJ2-5,-,TRBV7-3,TRBD1,CASSPAQTGGAQTQYF,TGTGCCAGCAGCCCAGCCCAGACAGGGGGCGCGCAGACCCAGTACTTC
TRBJ2-7,-,TRBV27,-,CASSSLGRLLYEQYF,TGTGCCAGCAGTTCCCTGGGCAGACTTCTTTACGAGCAGTACTTC
TRBJ2-7,once,TRBV13,-,CASSLAGRIYEQYF,TGTGCCAGCAGCTTAGCTGGACGGATCTACGAGCAGTACTTC
TRBJ1-2,-,TRBV14,TRBD1,CASSQVSGGYYGYTF,TGTGCCAGCAGCCAAGTCTCAGGGGGGTACTATGGCTACACCTTC
TRBJ2-3,-,TRBV14,TRBD2,CASSQDLLAGGLRDTQYF,TGTGCCAGCAGCCAAGATCTCCTAGCGGGAGGGTTAAGAGATACGCAGTATTTT
TRBJ2-3,-,TRBV19,TRBD1,CASSPGQGASDTQYF,TGTGCCAGTAGTCCGGGCCAGGGGGCTTCAGATACGCAGTATTTT
TRBJ1-5,-,TRBV4-2,-,CASSQVGVAGPQHF,TGTGCCAGCAGCCAAGTGGGGGTGGCAGGGCCCCAGCATTTT
TRBJ2-1,-,TRBV7-3,TRBD1,CASSGRGRDGGSYNEQFF,TGTGCCAGCAGCGGAAGGGGGCGAGACGGTGGCTCCTACAATGAGCAGTTCTTC
TRBJ1-5,-,TRBV5-6,-,CASTGRRADQPQHF,TGTGCCAGCACCGGACGTAGGGCGGATCAGCCCCAGCATTTT
TRBJ1-2,-,TRBV2,-,CASSVGLVSGYTF,TGTGCCAGCAGTGTGGGGCTAGTTTCTGGCTACACCTTC